In its sample, the clone carrying this T cell receptor beta chain was seen a few times. Its antigen is unknown. This entry is derived from a study of regulatory T cells in long-lasting Graves disease. Notes on the study in general: Favored gene segments in persistent disease were TRBV28, TRBJ1-2 and TRBJ2-5.

The TCR beta library used iRepertoire HTBI primers with Arm-PCR amplification of CDR3. TCRdb re-called the multiplex PCR reads through MiXCR, storing one row per CDR3 protein. Found here are about 290,000 distinct CDR3 sequences, around 23% of them singletons; the top ten hold roughly 56%. The V end lost 3 bases, the J end lost 0 bases, and 9 bases lay between the germline ends. Germline-derived CDR1 and CDR2 are MNHEY and SVGEGT. CDR3 size: 14 residues. Time point given: persistent/refractory GD, antithyroid drugs over 5 years with positive TRAb. Making the TCR library involved RNA that had been extracted from PBMCs. The authors drew patients from an endocrinology department in Xi'an, China. Approximately 10-milliliter peripheral blood samples went into EDTA tubes.

The receptor's source is a female donor with Graves disease. V is TRBV6-2 or TRBV6-3 and J is TRBJ2-7; D gene unclear. The input for sequencing was peripheral blood mononuclear cells (PBMCs), taken when the disease was refractory, from a patient treated with antithyroid drugs. The chain's CDR3 is CASSYRENSYEQYF. The CDR3 bases are TGTGCCAGCAGTTATAGGGAAAACTCCTACGAGCAGTACTTC.